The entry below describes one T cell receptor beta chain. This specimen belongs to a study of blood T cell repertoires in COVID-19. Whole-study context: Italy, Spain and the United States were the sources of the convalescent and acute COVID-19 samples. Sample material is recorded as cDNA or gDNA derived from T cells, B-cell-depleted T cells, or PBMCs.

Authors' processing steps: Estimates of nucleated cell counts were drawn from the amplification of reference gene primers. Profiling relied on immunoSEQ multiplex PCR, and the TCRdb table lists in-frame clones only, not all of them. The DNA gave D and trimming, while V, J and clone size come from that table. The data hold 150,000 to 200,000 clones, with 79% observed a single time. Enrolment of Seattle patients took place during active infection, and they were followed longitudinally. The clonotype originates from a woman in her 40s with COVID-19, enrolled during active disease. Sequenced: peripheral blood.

In DNA form, the CDR3 reads TGTGCCATCGGGACAGTCTCTGGAAACACCATATATTTT. Translated: CAIGTVSGNTIYF. This chain connects TRBV10-3 to TRBJ1-3, with TRBD1 identical over 7 bases. In germline, CDR1 is ENHRY, CDR2 SYGVKD. This CDR3 has 13 residues. Unmatched junction bases numbered 1, after V lost 8 bases and J lost 0 bases.